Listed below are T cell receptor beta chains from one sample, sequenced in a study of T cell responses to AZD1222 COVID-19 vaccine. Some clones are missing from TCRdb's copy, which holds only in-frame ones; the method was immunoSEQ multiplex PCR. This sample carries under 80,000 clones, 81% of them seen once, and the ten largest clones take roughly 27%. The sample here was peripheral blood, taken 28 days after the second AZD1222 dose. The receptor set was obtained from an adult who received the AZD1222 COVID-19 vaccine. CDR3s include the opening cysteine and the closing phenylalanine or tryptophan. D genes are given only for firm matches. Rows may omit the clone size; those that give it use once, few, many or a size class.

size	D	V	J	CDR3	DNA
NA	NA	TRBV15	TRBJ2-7	CATSSNYEQYF	TGTGCCACCAGTTCGAACTACGAGCAGTACTTC
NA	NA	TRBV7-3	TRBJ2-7	CASSLTAGPDEQYF	TGTGCCAGCAGCTTAACCGCAGGCCCGGACGAGCAGTACTTC
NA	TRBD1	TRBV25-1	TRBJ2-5	CASSGRTGLTKETQYF	TGTGCCAGCAGTGGGCGGACAGGACTTACAAAAGAGACCCAGTACTTC
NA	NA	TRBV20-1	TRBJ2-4	CSASVRGTGYF	TGCAGTGCTAGTGTTCGGGGGACGGGGTACTTC
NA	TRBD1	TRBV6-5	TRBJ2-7	CASSYSGTGLSYEQYF	TGTGCCAGCAGTTACTCAGGGACAGGGTTGTCCTACGAGCAGTACTTC
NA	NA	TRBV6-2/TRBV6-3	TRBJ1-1	CASSSFRRGAFF	TGTGCCAGCAGCTCGTTTAGGCGGGGAGCTTTCTTT
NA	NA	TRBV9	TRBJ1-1	CASSVVGSMNTEAFF	TGTGCCAGCAGCGTAGTGGGCAGCATGAACACTGAAGCTTTCTTT
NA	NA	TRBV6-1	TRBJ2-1	CASSAPGAIRYNEQFF	TGTGCCAGCAGTGCGCCTGGGGCGATCAGGTACAATGAGCAGTTCTTC
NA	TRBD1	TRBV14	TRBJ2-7	CASSSWTGRNEQYF	TGTGCCAGCAGTTCCTGGACAGGGCGAAACGAGCAGTACTTC
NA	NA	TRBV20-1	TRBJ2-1	CSASVVDDEQFF	TGCAGTGCCAGTGTAGTGGACGATGAGCAGTTCTTC
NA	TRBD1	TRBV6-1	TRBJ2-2	CASSAGTAAGSSSNTGELFF	TGTGCCAGCAGTGCGGGGACAGCTGCCGGTTCCTCCTCGAACACCGGGGAGCTGTTTTTT
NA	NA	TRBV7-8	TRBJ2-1	CASSAYNRSGDEQFF	TGTGCCAGCAGCGCCTATAACAGGAGTGGTGATGAGCAGTTCTTC
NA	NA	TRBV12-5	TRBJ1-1	CASSRGRNTEAFF	TGTGCTAGTAGCAGGGGACGAAACACTGAAGCTTTCTTT
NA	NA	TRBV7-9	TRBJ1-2	CASSSDRYGYTF	TGTGCCAGCAGCTCCGACAGGTACGGCTACACCTTC
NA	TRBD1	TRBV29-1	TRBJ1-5	CSVGQGENQPQHF	TGCAGCGTGGGACAGGGTGAGAATCAGCCCCAGCATTTT
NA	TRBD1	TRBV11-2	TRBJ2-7	CASSFGTGTMYEQYF	TGTGCCAGCAGCTTCGGGACAGGGACAATGTACGAGCAGTACTTC
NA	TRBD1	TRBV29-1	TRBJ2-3	CSVEVTGWTDTQYF	TGCAGCGTTGAAGTGACAGGGTGGACAGATACGCAGTATTTT
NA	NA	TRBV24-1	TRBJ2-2	CATSDSGAGRTGELFF	TGTGCCACCAGTGATTCAGGGGCGGGGAGAACCGGGGAGCTGTTTTTT
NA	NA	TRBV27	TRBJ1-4	CASSLFGGTREKLFF	TGTGCCAGCAGTTTATTCGGGGGAACTCGTGAAAAACTGTTTTTT
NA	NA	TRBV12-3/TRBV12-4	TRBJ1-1	CASSLQPNTEAFF	TGTGCCAGCAGTTTACAGCCGAACACTGAAGCTTTCTTT
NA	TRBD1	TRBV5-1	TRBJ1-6	CASRDPGQGGNSPLHF	TGCGCCAGCAGGGATCCGGGACAGGGCGGTAATTCACCCCTCCACTTT
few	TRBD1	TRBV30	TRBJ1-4	CAWNAGGWEKLFF	TGTGCCTGGAATGCAGGGGGCTGGGAAAAACTGTTTTTT
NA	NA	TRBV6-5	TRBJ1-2	CASRFTGLYGYTF	TGTGCCAGCAGATTTACAGGTCTCTATGGCTACACCTTC
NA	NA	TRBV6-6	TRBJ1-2	CASSLTGIYGYTF	TGTGCCAGCAGCCTGACAGGAATCTATGGCTACACCTTC
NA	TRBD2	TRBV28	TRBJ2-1	CASSTGLADYNEQFF	TGTGCCAGCAGCACCGGACTAGCGGATTACAATGAGCAGTTCTTC
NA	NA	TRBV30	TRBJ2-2	CAWVPRGAGRGNTGELFF	TGTGCCTGGGTCCCCCGTGGGGCTGGTCGAGGCAACACCGGGGAGCTGTTTTTT
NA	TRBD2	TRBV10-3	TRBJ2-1	CAISPGLAGVVDEQFF	TGTGCCATCAGTCCCGGACTAGCGGGAGTGGTCGATGAGCAGTTCTTC
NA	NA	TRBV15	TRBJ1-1	CATSRTITGLGTEAFF	TGTGCCACCAGCCGAACAATTACAGGGTTGGGCACTGAAGCTTTCTTT